The 16 T cell receptor beta chains below come from one sample, sequenced in a study of blood T cells in healthy people across ages (dated by TCRdb to between 2014 and 2017). The library relied on 5' RACE. Sequencing used an Illumina HiSeq 2500. A second PCR of about 6 to 12 cycles was run with a J-beta primer mix and a sample-barcoded 5' primer. TCRdb handled the public reads itself, with Q25 trimming in fastp and clone calling in MiXCR, and kept productive beta chains. All rows with the same CDR3 protein become a single entry with the most common DNA and genes. The sample data list roughly 500,000 distinct CDR3 sequences, and 27% of these were observed just once. The ten largest clones capture about 18% of the sample. The sequencing sample was made of blood. The receptors originated from a woman aged 70-85 years in good health.

J is TRBJ1-1 and V is TRBV7-2; possible D gene TRBD1, 6 bases. Germline-derived CDR1 and CDR2 are SGHTA and FQGNSA. V was shortened by 5 bases and J by 0 bases, with 10 bases between the two germline ends. There are 14 residues in the CDR3. The CDR3 loop is CASSTGQMNTEAFF. DNA of the CDR3: TGTGCCAGCAGCACAGGACAGATGAACACTGAAGCTTTCTTT. Drawing the rest from reference TRBV7-2 and TRBJ1-1, the complete variable domain is GAGVSQSPSNKVTEKGKDVELRCDPISGHTALYWYRQSLGQGLEFLIYFQGNSAPDKSGLPSDRFSAERTGGSVSTLTIQRTQQEDSAVYLCASSTGQMNTEAFFGQGTRLTVV.

CDR3 in amino acids: CASSPKGSGVTQYF. In DNA form, the CDR3 reads TGTGCCAGCAGCCCCAAGGGTAGCGGGGTGACCCAGTACTTC. The chain couples TRBV7-2 to TRBJ2-5; 8 nucleotides line up with TRBD2. Germline CDR1 SGHTA, CDR2 FQGNSA. Germline trimming cut 5 bases from V and 7 bases from J; bases unmatched to any gene: 9. The CDR3 consists of 14 residues.

In the case of this clonotype: This may be a read error: a much more frequent sequence differs by one nucleotide. The chain employs TRBV7-2 and TRBJ1-6; no firm D call. Germline V gene sequence: CDR1 SGHTA, CDR2 FQGNSA. The CDR3 totals 15 residues. Trimming pared 3 bases from V and 0 bases from J, leaving 6 bases between. The CDR3 DNA reads TGTGCCAGCAGCTTTGGGAGCTCCTATAATTCACCCCTCCACTTT. It codes for CASSFGSSYNSPLHF.

V and J are TRBV5-1 and TRBJ2-5, with 12 bases aligning to TRBD2. Unmatched junction bases numbered 4, after V lost 2 bases and J lost 5 bases. This CDR3 is built from 15 residues. Germline CDR1 SGHRS, CDR2 YFSETQ. The CDR3 loop reads CASSFRTSGDETQYF. CDR3 in DNA: TGCGCCAGCAGCTTCCGGACTAGCGGGGATGAGACCCAGTACTTC.

The V call is TRBV9, the J call TRBJ2-5, with no clear D. Matching the DNA end better, TRBJ2-7 makes the J call doubtful. Germline V gene lookup returns CDR1 SGDLS and CDR2 YYNGEE. The CDR3 spans 15 residues. The CDR3 is CASSVGPQPSYEQYF. Here the CDR3 DNA reads TGTGCCAGCAGCGTCGGGCCCCAGCCCTCCTACGAGCAGTACTTC.

The CDR3: CASSPFTNTEAFF. Written as DNA, the CDR3 is TGTGCCAGCAGTCCGTTCACGAACACTGAAGCTTTCTTT. V and J are TRBV12-3 or TRBV12-4 and TRBJ1-1; D not certain. This CDR3 spans 13 amino acids. Trimming took 5 bases from V and 1 from J, leaving 8 bases between them.

This clonotype was seen more than once but under ten times. The V call is TRBV20-1, the J call TRBJ1-5, with 7 bases aligning to TRBD1. Germline CDR1 DFQATT, CDR2 SNEGSKA (reference sequence). The CDR3 has 15 residues. With V trimmed by 4 bases and J by 0 bases, 6 bases remained unmatched. Here the CDR3 DNA reads TGCAGTGCTATGACAGGGCCAGGTAGCAATCAGCCCCAGCATTTT. This codes for CSAMTGPGSNQPQHF.

The chain is built from TRBV5-6 and TRBJ1-2; no clear D. The CDR3 extends over 15 amino acids. The V end lost 6 bases, the J end lost 2 bases, and 17 bases lay between the germline ends. The germline CDR1 and CDR2 sequences are SGHDT and YYEEEE. The CDR3 spells CASNRARARNYGYTF. In nucleotides, the CDR3 is TGTGCCAGCAACCGTGCGCGGGCACGGAACTATGGCTACACCTTC.

The chain carries TRBV5-1 and TRBJ2-3; TRBD1 matches 7 bases. Trimming at V came to 3 bases and at J to 1 base, leaving 2 bases not matched to a gene. This CDR3 region has 14 residues. The germline V gene has CDR1 SGHRS and CDR2 YFSETQ. The CDR3 DNA is TGCGCCAGCAGCTATGGACAGGGCACAGATACGCAGTATTTT. Its protein is CASSYGQGTDTQYF. Full variable domain (rest looked up from reference TRBV5-1 and TRBJ2-3): KAGVTQTPRYLIKTRGQQVTLSCSPISGHRSVSWYQQTPGQGLQFLFEYFSETQRNKGNFPGRFSGRQFSNSRSEMNVSTLELGDSALYLCASSYGQGTDTQYFGPGTRLTVL.

This chain links TRBV20-1 with TRBJ2-2, with D perhaps TRBD1 or TRBD2 (5 bases each). Per germline, CDR1 DFQATT and CDR2 SNEGSKA (reference sequence). This CDR3 spans 13 amino acids. Trimming took 7 bases from V and 6 from J, leaving 15 bases between them. The CDR3 protein is CSVEGQQSGELFF. The CDR3 region has the DNA TGCAGTGTAGAGGGGCAGCAATCCGGGGAGCTGTTTTTT.

This clonotype was recorded a few times. V is TRBV29-1 and J is TRBJ1-2, with D maybe TRBD1 (5 bases). The CDR3 spans 13 residues. Looked up from germline, CDR1 is SQVTM and CDR2 is ANQGSEA. The ends were cut back, 5 bases at V and 5 bases at J, with 15 bases in the middle. CDR3 amino acids: CSVITPGSYGYTF. CDR3 in DNA: TGCAGCGTTATTACCCCAGGGAGTTATGGCTACACCTTC.

Turning to this clonotype: The junction shows a germline mismatch at one end, possibly a read error. The rearrangement uses TRBV6-5 and TRBJ2-2; D assignment may be TRBD1 or TRBD2 (6 bases each). The germline V gene has CDR1 MNHEY and CDR2 SVGAGI. The CDR3 has 14 residues. CDR3 sequence reads: CARRRGARTGELFF. CDR3 bases: TGTGCCCGCAGGAGGGGGGCCAGGACCGGGGAGCTGTTTTTT.

This clonotype was seen a few times. A much larger clone differs by one base, so this may be a read error. The V gene is TRBV7-7, the J gene TRBJ2-3; 9 bases align to TRBD1. The CDR3 is 14 residues long. Germline CDR1 and CDR2: SSHAT and FNYEAQ (reference sequence). The CDR3: CASSPSTGGDPQYF. The CDR3 DNA follows: TGTGCCAGCAGCCCGTCGACAGGGGGAGATCCGCAGTATTTT.

Regarding this clonotype: A much larger clone differs by one base, so this may be a read error. V is TRBV4-3 and J is TRBJ2-2; perhaps D is TRBD1 or TRBD2 (6 bases each). Germline loops: CDR1 LGHNA, CDR2 YSLEER. V dropped 0 bases and J dropped 1 base, with 12 bases sitting between them. The CDR3 extends over 17 amino acids. The CDR3 DNA sequence: TGCGCCAGCAGCCAAGATGTGGGGGGCCGGAACACCGGGGAGCTGTTTTTT. Amino acids: CASSQDVGGRNTGELFF.

This clonotype showed up just a few times. The genes are TRBV5-1 and TRBJ2-5, with 9 nucleotides matching TRBD1. The junction had 7 bases not matched to a gene; V was cut back by 3 bases and J by 4 bases. In germline, CDR1 is SGHRS, CDR2 YFSETQ. CDR3 size: 15 residues. CDR3 residues: CASSSNTGGGETQYF. CDR3 nucleotides: TGCGCCAGCAGCTCTAATACAGGGGGCGGAGAGACCCAGTACTTC. Looking up the rest from reference TRBV5-1 and TRBJ2-5 gives the full variable domain: KAGVTQTPRYLIKTRGQQVTLSCSPISGHRSVSWYQQTPGQGLQFLFEYFSETQRNKGNFPGRFSGRQFSNSRSEMNVSTLELGDSALYLCASSSNTGGGETQYFGPGTRLLVL.

The V gene is TRBV2, the J gene TRBJ1-4, with 9 bases matching TRBD1. The CDR3 is 13 residues long. From germline, CDR1 is SNHLY and CDR2 FYNNEI. J was trimmed by 11 bases and V by 8 bases; bases with no gene match: 9. CDR3 region: CASLGGTGWKLFF. The CDR3, as DNA: TGTGCCAGCCTAGGGGGGACAGGGTGGAAACTGTTTTTT.